A selection of T cell receptor beta chains follows, all from one sample in a study of CD8 T cells in Susac syndrome. MiXCR, applied by TCRdb to the immunoSEQ multiplex PCR reads, yields one record per CDR3 protein. The table has approximately 150,000 distinct CDR3 sequences, approximately 93% seen once. The sequenced sample consisted of CD4+ T cells from PBMCs. The receptor source for this set is a human donor with multiple sclerosis. The conserved cysteine and the conserved F or W are not part of the CDR3 here.

>TRBV30|TRBJ2-1
AWRRIAYEQF
>TRBV19|TRBJ2-5
ASSSPGSGREKTQY
>TRBV28|TRBJ2-5
ASVEGQVRGETQY
>TRBV3-1|TRBJ1-4
ASSHRTGDGEKLF
>TRBV29-1|TRBJ2-5
SVDGAGGQETQY
>TRBV15|TRBJ1-4
ATSRQQGIANEKLF
>TRBV4-1|TRBJ2-3
ASSSGGVLTDTQY
>TRBV20-1|TRBJ2-5
SARGRLNQETQY
>TRBV29-1|TRBJ1-1
SARIMNTEAF
>TRBV7-9|TRBJ1-2
ASSVERNVYGYT
>TRBV4-1|TRBJ2-3
ASSQDSGRRADTQY
>TRBV12-3/TRBV12-4|TRBJ2-7
ASRASGTSSEQY
>TRBV11-2|TRBJ1-2
ASRRLGPGGISDSGYT
>TRBV29-1|TRBJ1-1
SVGTSTEKAF
>TRBV7-2|TRBJ1-5
ASSQTEDQPQH
>TRBV9|TRBJ1-3
ASGGMSPRSGNTIY
>TRBV19|TRBJ1-2
ASSPTGQGTSGYT
>TRBV20-1|TRBJ2-2
SARDAGTTNTGELF
>TRBV4-3|TRBJ2-7
ASSQDMVAGSYEQY
>TRBV27|TRBJ1-1
ASSPADGTEAF
>TRBV13|TRBJ1-1
ASSGDTGYTEAF
>TRBV19|TRBJ1-2
ASSIFGDYGYT
>TRBV3-1|TRBJ2-7
ASSQDPASGAYEQY
>TRBV30|TRBJ1-1
AWITKGKFTEAF